This is a list of T cell receptor beta chains from one sample in a study of technical replicates of blood from a handful of donors. Using immunoSEQ multiplex PCR, the repertoire was profiled, and TCRdb retains in-frame clones only, with some absent. The sample carries about 82,000 clones, about 94% recorded once. Source material: T cells isolated from PBMCs. The receptors were gathered from a human donor in good health. Each CDR3 is given with its conserved first and last residue. Each record gives: D gene, V gene, clone size, CDR3 length, J gene, CDR3 protein, CDR3 DNA. A D gene is named only where the DNA matches it firmly. Size values are once, few and many counts, or a class for expanded clones, and some rows have none.

TRBD2	TRBV25-1	.	14	TRBJ2-2	CASGLAGTTGELFF	TGTGCCAGCGGGCTAGCGGGAACTACCGGGGAGCTGTTTTTT
.	TRBV7-9	.	13	TRBJ2-7	CASSRRESYEQYF	TGTGCCAGCAGCCGGAGGGAATCCTACGAGCAGTACTTC
.	TRBV5-4	.	16	TRBJ2-2	CASSLGAGMNTGELFF	TGTGCCAGCAGCTTGGGGGCAGGAATGAACACCGGGGAGCTGTTTTTT
.	TRBV20-1	few	11	TRBJ1-2	CSARAPGGYTF	TGCAGTGCTAGAGCTCCGGGAGGCTACACCTTC
TRBD1	TRBV6-5	.	14	TRBJ1-1	CASRPDREVTEAFF	TGTGCCAGCAGACCGGACAGGGAAGTGACTGAAGCTTTCTTT
TRBD2	TRBV7-9	.	14	TRBJ2-1	CASPGGTSGFEQFF	TGTGCCAGCCCTGGTGGGACTAGCGGGTTTGAGCAGTTCTTC
TRBD2	TRBV28	.	15	TRBJ2-1	CASTERLAGDSEQFF	TGTGCCAGCACCGAGAGGCTAGCGGGAGATAGTGAGCAGTTCTTC
TRBD2	TRBV5-1	.	18	TRBJ2-7	CASSIGLAGGDPYYEQYF	TGCGCCAGCAGCATTGGCCTCGCGGGAGGGGATCCCTACTACGAGCAGTACTTC
TRBD2	TRBV27	.	16	TRBJ2-1	CATHLAGGYSYNEQFF	TGTGCCACACACCTAGCGGGAGGCTACTCCTACAATGAGCAGTTCTTC
.	TRBV19	.	15	TRBJ1-5	CASSIVDSNYQPQHF	TGTGCCAGTAGTATAGTAGACAGCAATTATCAGCCCCAGCATTTT
.	TRBV5-6	.	13	TRBJ2-1	CASSLDHYNEQFF	TGTGCCAGCAGCTTGGATCACTACAATGAGCAGTTCTTC
.	TRBV5-1	.	13	TRBJ1-3	CASSLGVRNTIYF	TGCGCCAGCAGCCTCGGGGTGAGAAACACCATATATTTT
TRBD1	TRBV5-1	.	16	TRBJ2-7	CASSLALTGGTYEQYF	TGCGCCAGCAGCTTGGCCCTCACAGGGGGGACCTACGAGCAGTACTTC
TRBD1	TRBV5-6	once	19	TRBJ1-4	CASSSISGGNRVTNEKLFF	TGTGCCAGCAGCTCGATATCAGGGGGCAATAGGGTGACTAATGAAAAACTGTTTTTT
TRBD1	TRBV4-1	.	16	TRBJ1-3	CASRQRGGLSGNTIYF	TGCGCCAGCAGACAAAGAGGGGGCCTCTCTGGAAACACCATATATTTT
TRBD2	TRBV6-6	.	15	TRBJ2-7	CASSGTSGRAYEQYF	TGTGCCAGCAGTGGGACTAGCGGGAGGGCCTACGAGCAGTACTTC
TRBD1	TRBV29-1	.	15	TRBJ2-6	CSVERQGAGANVLTF	TGCAGCGTTGAGAGACAGGGGGCTGGGGCCAACGTCCTGACTTTC
TRBD2	TRBV2	.	15	TRBJ2-1	CASRPRREVNNEQFF	TGTGCCAGCAGGCCCCGGCGGGAGGTTAACAATGAGCAGTTCTTC
.	TRBV6-1	.	14	TRBJ1-4	CASSVGQGSEKLFF	TGTGCCAGCAGTGTTGGACAAGGAAGCGAAAAACTGTTTTTT
.	TRBV5-1	.	16	TRBJ2-3	CASSLEGGGSTDTQYF	TGCGCCAGCAGCTTGGAAGGGGGTGGGTCCACAGATACGCAGTATTTT